This TCR beta chain comes out of a study of blood T cell repertoires in COVID-19. On the study more broadly: Acute and convalescent COVID-19 samples came from the United States, Italy and Spain. From T cells, B-cell-depleted T cells, or PBMCs came the material, which was cDNA or gDNA.

CDR1 is SGHRS, CDR2 YFSETQ, per germline. V dropped 4 bases and J dropped 0; count of bases not matched to a gene: 4. This CDR3 has 15 amino acids. Original handling: Estimation of nucleated cell counts relied on the amplification of reference gene primers. The protocol was immunoSEQ multiplex PCR, while the TCRdb copy is restricted to in-frame clones and leaves out a portion. V, J and clone size derive from that table, while D and trimming were established from the DNA sequence. The sample shows some 150,000 clones, about four fifths of them seen only once. The sequenced sample was peripheral blood. The V and J genes are TRBV5-1 and TRBJ1-1; TRBD1 aligns across 9 bases. This clonotype was sampled from a woman in her sixties with active or convalescent COVID-19. CDR3 sequence reads: CASSRTGELNTEAFF. For the CDR3, the DNA is TGCGCCAGCAGCAGGACAGGGGAGTTGAACACTGAAGCTTTCTTT.